The 16 T cell receptor beta chains presented below share a single source sample, sequenced in a study of T-cell memory formation after mild COVID-19 listed by TCRdb under 2021. Library preparation was by 5' RACE. The instrument given in TCRdb is Illumina NovaSeq 6000. TCRdb reprocessing: public reads trimmed at Q25 with fastp, clones called with MiXCR, in-frame beta chains kept. When rows share a CDR3 protein, they turn into one entry using the most common DNA and genes. The sample table contains around 390,000 distinct CDR3 sequences; only one count was recorded for about 17% of them. Clones ranked in the top ten supply roughly 21% of the sample. Sequenced material: PBMCs or a T cell subset sorted from them (not recorded which). These receptors were taken from a man between 18 and 29 years old who had mild COVID-19 (a few samples of this study predate the infection). The sample titles of this study are shuffled in the database, so cell type and time point are left out; the donor was told from shared clones.

The V and J genes are TRBV20-1 and TRBJ2-2, with D unresolved. V was pared by 6 bases and J by 5 bases, with 13 bases between. In germline, CDR1 is DFQATT, CDR2 SNEGSKA (reference sequence). The CDR3 sequence is 13 residues long. CDR3 bases: TGCAGTGCAGGGCCGATCGGGACCGGGGAGCTGTTTTTT. Translated: CSAGPIGTGELFF.

The chain joins TRBV12-3 or TRBV12-4 to TRBJ2-4; 8 positions match TRBD1. The ends lost 5 bases at V and 6 bases at J; junction bases unmatched: 3. There are 13 residues in the CDR3. CDR3: CASSAGTGNIQYF. In DNA, the CDR3 is TGTGCCAGCAGTGCCGGGACAGGAAACATTCAGTACTTC.

This clonotype has just a few counts. CDR3 in DNA: TGCGCCAGCAGCCAAGAACTTACGAACACTGAAGCTTTCTTT. This gives the protein CASSQELTNTEAFF. The V gene is TRBV4-3, the J gene TRBJ1-1; D remains ambiguous. Looked up from germline, CDR1 is LGHNA and CDR2 is YSLEER. Trimming took 0 bases from V and 1 from J, leaving 6 bases between them. The CDR3 runs 14 residues.

The CDR3 here is CASSEWQGLNQPQHF. CDR3 bases: TGTGCCAGCAGTGAATGGCAGGGCCTCAATCAGCCCCAGCATTTT. The V and J genes are TRBV6-1 and TRBJ1-5; D might be TRBD1 (5 bases). Trimming left V 2 bases short and J 3 bases short, with 11 bases between. The V gene's germline CDR1 is MNHNS and CDR2 SASEGT. There are 15 residues in the CDR3.

The chain recombines TRBV4-1 with TRBJ1-1, with TRBD1 identical over 7 bases. Per germline, CDR1 MGHRA and CDR2 YSYEKL. This CDR3 comprises 15 residues. V dropped 5 bases and J dropped 4; count of bases not matched to a gene: 10. CDR3: CASSSQTGWATEAFF. Here the CDR3 DNA reads TGCGCCAGCAGCTCTCAGACAGGGTGGGCCACTGAAGCTTTCTTT.

The chain recombines TRBV24-1 with TRBJ2-2, with D possibly called TRBD1 or TRBD2 (5 bases each). Per germline, CDR1 KGHDR and CDR2 SFDVKD. The CDR3 extends over 15 amino acids. Trimming removed 4 bases from V and 9 bases from J, with 17 bases in between. In nucleotides, the CDR3 is TGTGCCACCAGTGACCCTGGACTGGGGGTCCGGGAGCTGTTTTTT. Protein product: CATSDPGLGVRELFF.

This clonotype was seen more than once but under ten times. The CDR3 reads CASSSALAGGGDTQYF. DNA of the CDR3: TGTGCCAGCAGCTCCGCTTTAGCGGGAGGGGGCGATACGCAGTATTTT. This rearrangement joins TRBV7-9 to TRBJ2-3; 11 nucleotides agree with TRBD2. V shed 4 bases, J shed 6 bases, and the junction held 9 bases outside the gene matches. Per the germline V gene, CDR1 is SEHNR and CDR2 is FQNEAQ (reference sequence). The CDR3 extends over 16 amino acids.

This clonotype was detected many times. The genes are TRBV7-2 and TRBJ2-5; 11 bases map to TRBD2. Germline CDR1 SGHTA, CDR2 FQGNSA. J lost 2 bases, V lost 2 bases, and 1 base had no gene match. CDR3 size: 15 residues. CDR3: CASSLLAGGQETQYF. CDR3 nucleotides: TGTGCCAGCAGCTTATTAGCGGGGGGGCAAGAGACCCAGTACTTC.

This clonotype was picked up a small number of times. The rearrangement uses TRBV6-6 and TRBJ2-5, with D possibly matching TRBD2 (6 bases). V was trimmed by 4 bases and J by 5 bases, leaving 11 bases between them. Germline loops: CDR1 MNHNY, CDR2 SVGAGI (reference sequence). CDR3 size: 13 residues. The CDR3 DNA reads as TGTGCCAGCAGTTCGACTAGGGGTGAGACCCAGTACTTC. Encoded protein: CASSSTRGETQYF.

This clonotype showed up just a few times. DNA of the CDR3: TGCAGTGCTAGAGAAAGGAACAAATTCTCTGGGGCCAACGTCCTGACTTTC. Its protein is CSARERNKFSGANVLTF. The J gene is TRBJ2-6, the V gene TRBV20-1; D unclear. Trimming took off 0 bases at V and 0 bases at J, with 12 bases between the two ends. The CDR3 sequence is 17 residues long. Germline CDR1 DFQATT, CDR2 SNEGSKA (reference sequence).

V gene TRBV29-1 combines with J gene TRBJ2-1, with D unclear. Germline loops: CDR1 SQVTM, CDR2 ANQGSEA. Trimming pared 7 bases from V and 2 bases from J, leaving 6 bases between. There are 11 residues in the CDR3. The CDR3 spells CSARAYNEQFF. CDR3 sequence (DNA): TGCAGCGCGCGTGCCTACAATGAGCAGTTCTTC.

This chain links TRBV12-3 or TRBV12-4 with TRBJ1-4, with no clear D. The CDR3 is 16 residues long. V was trimmed by 3 bases and J by 7 bases, leaving 18 bases between them. CDR3 nucleotide sequence: TGTGCCAGCAGTTTGGACCTCACAGCGGCGGGTGAAAAACTGTTTTTT. Its translation is CASSLDLTAAGEKLFF.

DNA for the CDR3: TGTGCCAGCAGCACGTGGATCGGGACAGGGGGCAACGAGCAGTACTTC. Translation gives CASSTWIGTGGNEQYF. This chain uses TRBV12-3 or TRBV12-4 with TRBJ2-7, with 12 bases fitting TRBD1. Trimming took 6 bases from V and 5 from J; bases not matched to a gene: 11. This CDR3 has 16 amino acids.

This chain links TRBV18 with TRBJ2-1, with a weak D call TRBD2 (5 bases). Germline V gives CDR1 KGHSH, CDR2 LQKENI. CDR3 length equals 13 residues. Deletions cut 6 bases from V and 8 bases from J, with 14 bases between. CDR3 coding DNA: TGTGCCAGCTCTCCCCCGGGGTGGGATGAGCAGTTCTTC. It is translated as CASSPPGWDEQFF.

The chain uses TRBV30 and TRBJ1-1, with D uncertain. CDR3 length: 16 amino acids. CDR1 is GTSNPN, CDR2 SVGIG, per germline (reference sequence). V gave up 0 bases and J gave up 2 bases, with 16 bases separating them. For the CDR3, the DNA is TGTGCCTGGAGTGTTACCCACGGCGGAACAAACACTGAAGCTTTCTTT. Translated: CAWSVTHGGTNTEAFF.

This clonotype was seen only a few times. The chain combines TRBV29-1 with TRBJ2-2; TRBD2 agrees at 10 bases. V gave up 6 bases and J gave up 6 bases; unmatched junction bases: 1. The CDR3 covers 12 residues. Germline-derived CDR1 and CDR2 are SQVTM and ANQGSEA. The CDR3 reads CSVAGGPGELFF. The CDR3 DNA sequence: TGCAGCGTAGCGGGGGGGCCCGGGGAGCTGTTTTTT.